This T cell receptor (beta chain) was retrieved from a study of early T cells in non-severe SARS-CoV-2 infection. The trim removed 5 bases at V and 7 bases at J, leaving 14 bases unmatched. CDR1 and CDR2 from the germline V gene are MDHEN and SYDVKM. There are 17 residues in the CDR3. TCRdb reanalysed the 5' RACE reads using MiXCR and keeps one entry per CDR3 protein. The data show more than 75,000 distinct CDR3 sequences, with less than 15% seen just once and 5.5% to 7.5% held by the top ten. Sequencing input: whole blood. The rearrangement joins TRBV28 to TRBJ2-1, with 10 bases fitting TRBD2. This clonotype originated in an adult who was a healthcare worker with PCR-confirmed SARS-CoV-2 infection or an uninfected control (not recorded which). In DNA, the CDR3 is TGTGCCAGCAGTCTACAACGGGCTAGCGGGAGAGGGAATGAGCAGTTCTTC. Its protein product is CASSLQRASGRGNEQFF.